These 15 T cell receptor beta chains were all obtained from the same sample, sequenced in a study of identical twins. TCRdb recomputed calls from the 5' RACE reads with MiXCR, one row per CDR3 protein. The sample contains about 240,000 distinct CDR3 sequences, approximately 11% of which appear only once. The sample was also reused in another study, on yellow fever vaccine responses in identical twins.

Sample: memory (CD45RO+) T cells sorted from blood. Receptors were obtained from a woman younger than 30 in good health.

This clonotype was detected a few times. The chain is built from TRBV27 and TRBJ1-2; D gene unclear. The CDR3 is made up of 13 amino acids. Germline CDR1 and CDR2: MNHEY and SMNVEV (reference sequence). Trimming removed 0 bases from V and 6 bases from J, with 8 bases in between. CDR3 residues: CASSLSGLNGYTF. Here the CDR3 DNA reads TGTGCCAGCAGTTTATCCGGACTGAATGGCTACACCTTC.

This clonotype was seen a few times. The chain employs TRBV18 and TRBJ2-1; the match to TRBD1 covers 8 bases. This CDR3 has 18 residues. After removal of 3 bases from V and 1 base from J, the junction contained 11 bases not matched to a gene. Germline CDR1 reads KGHSH; CDR2 reads LQKENI. The CDR3 protein is CASSPWGVGTGSYNEQFF. The CDR3 nucleotides are TGTGCCAGCTCACCTTGGGGAGTGGGGACAGGATCCTACAATGAGCAGTTCTTC.

This clonotype appeared a few times. The J gene is TRBJ2-3, the V gene TRBV3-1; a weak D match, TRBD2 (5 bases). V shed 4 bases and J shed 6 bases, with 11 bases lying between them. CDR3 length: 13 amino acids. Germline loops: CDR1 LGHDT, CDR2 YNNKEL (reference sequence). CDR3 sequence reads: CASSRTQRDTQYF. In DNA form, the CDR3 reads TGTGCCAGCAGCCGGACCCAGCGGGATACGCAGTATTTT.

This clonotype has more than one count but fewer than ten. The chain recombines TRBV20-1 with TRBJ2-3, with 7 nucleotides matching TRBD2. Unmatched junction bases numbered 8, after V lost 0 bases and J lost 5 bases. The CDR3 runs 15 residues. Germline loops: CDR1 DFQATT, CDR2 SNEGSKA (reference sequence). CDR3 nucleotides: TGCAGTGCTAGAGAAAGAGGGAGGGTCAGAGATACGCAGTATTTT. Translating gives CSARERGRVRDTQYF.

The chain carries TRBV24-1 and TRBJ2-3, with D unclear. V was trimmed by 5 bases and J by 0 bases, leaving 5 bases between them. The CDR3 is made up of 13 amino acids. Germline CDR1 and CDR2: KGHDR and SFDVKD. CDR3 sequence (DNA): TGTGCCACCAGTGCCGAGAGCACAGATACGCAGTATTTT. This encodes CATSAESTDTQYF.

The chain couples TRBV18 to TRBJ1-5, with D hard to call. The germline V gene encodes CDR1 KGHSH and CDR2 LQKENI. Trimming pared 2 bases from V and 0 bases from J, leaving 8 bases between. The CDR3 spans 15 residues. The CDR3 coding sequence is TGTGCCAGCTCACCAGGGGATGATAGCAATCAGCCCCAGCATTTT. Amino acid sequence: CASSPGDDSNQPQHF.

This clonotype turned up a few times. The genes are TRBV10-3 and TRBJ2-1, with 11 bases aligning to TRBD2. The CDR3 extends over 15 amino acids. The junction had 12 bases not matched to a gene; V was cut back by 8 bases and J by 9 bases. CDR1 and CDR2 (germline): ENHRY, SYGVKD. The CDR3 DNA follows: TGTGCCATCGGGGAAACTAGCGGGAGAGAGGGTGAGCAGTTCTTC. Translation gives CAIGETSGREGEQFF.

This clonotype has ten or more counts. The CDR3 nucleotides are TGTGCCAGCAGCCTACTTCCTGCTTACAATGAGCAGTTCTTC. This sequence encodes CASSLLPAYNEQFF. The chain couples TRBV7-2 to TRBJ2-1; D remains ambiguous. Germline lookup yields CDR1 SGHTA and CDR2 FQGNSA. This CDR3 has 14 residues. V was clipped by 5 bases and J by 4 bases, with 12 bases between them.

This clonotype was observed a few times. CDR3 coding DNA: TGTGCCACCCGGGGACATACGAACACCGGGGAGCTGTTTTTT. As protein: CATRGHTNTGELFF. This chain links TRBV24-1 with TRBJ2-2; D might be TRBD1 (6 bases). The CDR3 spans 14 residues. V lost 9 bases, J lost 0 bases, and 10 bases lay in between. The germline CDR1 and CDR2 sequences are KGHDR and SFDVKD.

The CDR3 nucleotides read TGTGCCAGCAGGGACGTAAATCAGCCCCAGCATTTT. It specifies CASRDVNQPQHF. This chain connects TRBV6-2 or TRBV6-3 to TRBJ1-5; D is unresolved. The germline V gene encodes CDR1 MNHEY and CDR2 SVGEGT. The CDR3 is made up of 12 amino acids. Deletions cut 6 bases from V and 4 bases from J, with 7 bases between.

This clonotype was picked up many times. V and J are TRBV20-1 and TRBJ2-7; 9 nucleotides match TRBD1. The CDR3 sequence is 14 residues long. CDR1 and CDR2 from the germline V gene are DFQATT and SNEGSKA (reference sequence). Unmatched junction bases numbered 5, after V lost 5 bases and J lost 0 bases. In DNA, the CDR3 is TGCAGTGCTCCTACAGGGGGCGACTCCTACGAGCAGTACTTC. Protein product: CSAPTGGDSYEQYF.

In this sample, this clonotype turned up many times. V is TRBV7-9 and J is TRBJ2-1; 8 nucleotides agree with TRBD1. Trimming at V came to 6 bases and at J to 3 bases, leaving 13 bases not matched to a gene. The CDR3 is 17 residues long. Germline V gene lookup returns CDR1 SEHNR and CDR2 FQNEAQ (reference sequence). CDR3 region: CASSPHHRGTVYNEQFF. CDR3 coding DNA: TGTGCCAGCAGTCCCCACCACAGGGGGACCGTCTACAATGAGCAGTTCTTC.

This rearrangement joins TRBV6-2 or TRBV6-3 to TRBJ2-7, with TRBD1 matching over 8 bases. This CDR3 is built from 14 residues. CDR1 is MNHEY and CDR2 is SVGEGT in the germline V gene. V dropped 6 bases and J dropped 1; count of bases not matched to a gene: 5. CDR3 sequence: CASRKQGGSYEQYF. In DNA, the CDR3 is TGTGCCAGCAGGAAACAGGGGGGATCCTACGAGCAGTACTTC.

This clonotype was recorded only once. The chain combines TRBV7-2 with TRBJ2-7, with D possibly TRBD2 on 6 matching bases. CDR3 size: 14 residues. The V gene lost 5 bases and the J gene lost 0 bases, with 11 bases spanning the gap. Germline assignment: CDR1 SGHTA and CDR2 FQGNSA. CDR3 nucleotide sequence: TGTGCCAGCAGCCCCGGGACTTTCTCCTACGAGCAGTACTTC. Translated, it gives CASSPGTFSYEQYF.

The chain joins TRBV18 to TRBJ1-4; D gene uncertain. V lost 3 bases and J lost 4, with 6 bases in between. Germline V lookup: CDR1 KGHSH, CDR2 LQKENI. The CDR3 runs to 13 residues. Here the CDR3 DNA reads TGTGCCAGCTCACCGCAACTTAATGAAAAACTGTTTTTT. It encodes CASSPQLNEKLFF. Full variable domain (rest looked up from reference TRBV18 and TRBJ1-4): NAGVMQNPRHLVRRRGQEARLRCSPMKGHSHVYWYRQLPEEGLKFMVYLQKENIIDESGMPKERFSAEFPKEGPSILRIQQVVRGDSAAYFCASSPQLNEKLFFGSGTQLSVL.